A single sample gave rise to the 26 T cell receptor beta chains below, sequenced in a study of cytomegalovirus exposure and HLA in healthy donors. It was with 60 Vbeta and 13 Jbeta primers that the PCR ran. The protocol was immunoSEQ multiplex PCR, while the TCRdb copy is restricted to in-frame clones and leaves out a portion. Of around 130,000 clones in the sample, about 66% were seen once. Sequencing input: PBMCs. Receptors were obtained from a male donor in good health and CMV-seronegative.

This clone showed up just a few times. The genes are TRBV7-2 and TRBJ2-1; 7 bases line up with TRBD1. CDR3 length: 15 amino acids. Germline V gene sequence: CDR1 SGHTA, CDR2 FQGNSA. V was pared by 1 base and J by 0 bases, with 0 bases of the junction left unmatched. The CDR3: CASSLDRGSYNEQFF. Written as DNA, the CDR3 is TGTGCCAGCAGCTTAGACAGGGGCTCCTACAATGAGCAGTTCTTC.

The genes are TRBV19 and TRBJ2-2; TRBD1 agrees at 7 bases. This CDR3 spans 17 amino acids. Trimming removed 5 bases from V and 6 bases from J; junction bases left unmatched: 15. CDR1 is LNHDA, CDR2 SQIVND, per germline (reference sequence). For the CDR3, the DNA is TGTGCCAGTAGTCTCTACACGGGACAGTTTCGGGCCGGGGAGCTGTTTTTT. Protein sequence: CASSLYTGQFRAGELFF.

This chain connects TRBV20-1 to TRBJ1-1; weak D call: TRBD1 (6 bases). Germline V CDR1 and CDR2: DFQATT, SNEGSKA (reference sequence). This CDR3 region has 11 residues. Deletions cut 8 bases from V and 4 bases from J, with 11 bases between. CDR3 amino acids: CSNRVTTEAFF. The CDR3 DNA reads TGCAGTAACAGGGTCACCACTGAAGCTTTCTTT.

This clone was found a few times. The chain combines TRBV11-2 with TRBJ1-3; no clear D. The CDR3 spans 14 residues. Deletions cut 1 base from V and 7 bases from J, with 11 bases between. Germline CDR1 and CDR2: SGHAT and FQNNGV. The CDR3 bases are TGTGCCAGCAGCTTAGTGGGCATTGGGAACACCATATATTTT. Translating gives CASSLVGIGNTIYF.

This sequence joins TRBV5-1 and TRBJ2-3; possible D gene TRBD1, 5 bases. Germline CDR1 and CDR2: SGHRS and YFSETQ. The V and J ends lost 2 bases and 2 bases respectively, with 12 bases between them. CDR3 length: 15 residues. The CDR3 sequence is CASSFGQGLTDTQYF. CDR3 sequence (DNA): TGCGCCAGCAGCTTTGGGCAGGGCCTCACAGATACGCAGTATTTT.

This clone was seen once. The chain is built from TRBV27 and TRBJ2-2, with 7 positions matching TRBD2. Germline V lookup: CDR1 MNHEY, CDR2 SMNVEV (reference sequence). CDR3 length: 14 residues. V was clipped by 1 base and J by 8 bases; unmatched bases: 4. CDR3 protein: CASSLWGGGGELFF. The DNA of the CDR3 is TGTGCCAGCAGTTTATGGGGGGGAGGGGGGGAGCTGTTTTTT.

The chain uses TRBV6-4 and TRBJ2-1, with D tentatively TRBD1 (6 bases). CDR1 is MRHNA, CDR2 SNTAGT, per germline. The length of the CDR3 is 14 residues. The V and J ends lost 3 bases and 6 bases respectively, with 12 bases between them. The CDR3 DNA follows: TGTGCCAGCAGTGAGTCCCAGGGGATCAATGAGCAGTTCTTC. Protein product: CASSESQGINEQFF.

The CDR3 region is CASSSQGQGVQETQYF. The CDR3 nucleotides read TGTGCCAGCAGCTCCCAGGGACAGGGGGTCCAAGAGACCCAGTACTTC. The rearrangement joins TRBV5-8 to TRBJ2-5, with TRBD1 matching over 11 bases. CDR1 SGHTS and CDR2 YDEGEE come from the germline V gene. This CDR3 comprises 16 residues. V was clipped by 3 bases and J by 1 base; unmatched bases: 5.

This chain joins TRBV7-6 and TRBJ2-2, with D tentatively TRBD1 (6 bases). This CDR3 has 14 residues. Looked up from germline, CDR1 is SGHVS and CDR2 is FNYEAQ. V dropped 2 bases and J dropped 4 bases, with 8 bases sitting between them. The CDR3 sequence is CASSLRGGTGELFF. Written as DNA, the CDR3 is TGTGCCAGCAGCTTACGAGGGGGCACCGGGGAGCTGTTTTTT.

The gene calls are TRBV11-1 and TRBJ1-2; D may be TRBD1 (5 bases). Deletions cut 5 bases from V and 7 bases from J, with 26 bases between. This CDR3 has 17 amino acids. The germline gives CDR1 SGHAT, CDR2 FQDESV (reference sequence). DNA of the CDR3: TGTGCCAGCAGCCCCCTGGCACAGGCGGGACGATTAGTTGGCTACACCTTC. Translated, it gives CASSPLAQAGRLVGYTF.

This rearrangement joins TRBV9 to TRBJ2-2, with 7 nucleotides matching TRBD2. Unmatched junction bases numbered 20, after V lost 3 bases and J lost 3 bases. CDR3 length: 20 residues. From germline, CDR1 is SGDLS and CDR2 YYNGEE. The CDR3 sequence: CASSAPHPLRRGEDTGELFF. DNA of the CDR3: TGTGCCAGCAGCGCCCCCCACCCCCTTCGCCGGGGGGAGGACACCGGGGAGCTGTTTTTT.

This sequence joins TRBV7-3 and TRBJ2-3; 7 nucleotides line up with TRBD2. V shed 5 bases and J 2 bases; nucleotides not matched to a gene: 10. This CDR3 spans 16 amino acids. Germline CDR1 SGHTA, CDR2 FQGTGA. Here the CDR3 reads CASSISGSGATDTQYF. CDR3 bases: TGTGCCAGCAGCATTAGCGGGTCAGGCGCCACAGATACGCAGTATTTT.

This rearrangement joins TRBV2 to TRBJ2-7, with 9 bases aligning to TRBD1. This CDR3 spans 13 amino acids. The germline V gene encodes CDR1 SNHLY and CDR2 FYNNEI. Trimming took 6 bases from V and 4 from J; bases not matched to a gene: 4. The CDR3 protein is CASSWDREYEQYF. The DNA for the CDR3 is TGTGCCAGCAGCTGGGACAGGGAATACGAGCAGTACTTC. Complete variable domain (other parts from reference TRBV2 and TRBJ2-7): EPEVTQTPSHQVTQMGQEVILRCVPISNHLYFYWYRQILGQKVEFLVSFYNNEISEKSEIFDDQFSVERPDGSNFTLKIRSTKLEDSAMYFCASSWDREYEQYFGPGTRLTVT.

The chain recombines TRBV29-1 with TRBJ2-7; D is uncertain. Germline V lookup: CDR1 SQVTM, CDR2 ANQGSEA. Trimming stripped 0 bases from V and 0 bases from J, with 12 bases between. This CDR3 contains 15 residues. The CDR3 DNA reads TGCAGCGTTGAAGATGAGGCGGTTAGCTCCTACGAGCAGTACTTC. Its protein is CSVEDEAVSSYEQYF.

This chain joins TRBV18 and TRBJ1-1; TRBD1 agrees at 10 bases. The CDR3 length is 13 residues. The V gene's germline CDR1 is KGHSH and CDR2 LQKENI. J lost 5 bases, V lost 4 bases, and 1 base had no gene match. CDR3 region: CASSRQGATEAFF. In nucleotides, the CDR3 is TGTGCCAGCTCACGACAGGGGGCGACTGAAGCTTTCTTT.

This clone was observed at least ten times. The chain employs TRBV5-6 and TRBJ2-7; 7 bases line up with TRBD2. The V gene end was trimmed by 4 bases and the J gene end by 4 bases; junction bases not matched to a gene: 14. The CDR3 runs 16 residues. Looked up from germline, CDR1 is SGHDT and CDR2 is YYEEEE. CDR3 DNA sequence: TGTGCCAGCAGCCCCCTGGGGGGGATACAAAAATACGAGCAGTACTTC. Its protein is CASSPLGGIQKYEQYF.

This clone was seen a handful of times. V and J are TRBV5-6 and TRBJ2-1, with D possibly TRBD2 on 7 matching bases. The CDR3 has 14 residues. V was clipped by 3 bases and J by 9 bases, with 16 bases between them. The germline CDR1 and CDR2 sequences are SGHDT and YYEEEE. The CDR3: CASSWGGRGPEQFF. The CDR3 region has the DNA TGTGCCAGCAGCTGGGGGGGCCGGGGGCCTGAGCAGTTCTTC. Based on the CDR3 plus reference TRBV5-6 and TRBJ2-1, the full variable domain is DAGVTQSPTHLIKTRGQQVTLRCSPKSGHDTVSWYQQALGQGPQFIFQYYEEEERQRGNFPDRFSGHQFPNYSSELNVNALLLGDSALYLCASSWGGRGPEQFFGPGTRLTVL.

The V call is TRBV7-6, the J call TRBJ1-4; D might be TRBD1 (5 bases). Germline CDR1 is SGHVS and CDR2 is FNYEAQ. V lost 4 bases and J 7 bases, leaving 13 bases between the germline ends. The CDR3 covers 14 residues. CDR3 amino acids: CASSSQGTGEKLFF. The CDR3 nucleotides read TGTGCCAGCAGCTCCCAGGGCACCGGTGAAAAACTGTTTTTT.

The chain joins TRBV15 to TRBJ2-6, with D possibly TRBD2 on 6 matching bases. The CDR3 spans 16 residues. V was shortened by 1 base and J by 3 bases, with 10 bases between the two germline ends. Germline assignment: CDR1 LNHNV and CDR2 YYDKDF (reference sequence). CDR3 amino acids: CATSRVAGSGANVLTF. The DNA for the CDR3 is TGTGCCACCAGCAGAGTTGCGGGGAGTGGGGCCAACGTCCTGACTTTC.

V gene TRBV15 combines with J gene TRBJ2-1; the match to TRBD2 covers 7 bases. J gave up 2 bases and V 3 bases, and 4 bases lay outside the gene matches. The CDR3 sequence is 15 residues long. Germline assignment: CDR1 LNHNV and CDR2 YYDKDF (reference sequence). CDR3 protein: CATSRSGVAYNEQFF. The CDR3 region has the DNA TGTGCCACCAGCAGGAGCGGGGTTGCCTACAATGAGCAGTTCTTC. The whole variable domain, filled in from reference TRBV15 and TRBJ2-1, reads DAMVIQNPRYQVTQFGKPVTLSCSQTLNHNVMYWYQQKSSQAPKLLFHYYDKDFNNEADTPDNFQSRRPNTSFCFLDIRSPGLGDTAMYLCATSRSGVAYNEQFFGPGTRLTVL.

The chain links TRBV15 to TRBJ1-5; TRBD1 might be the D (5 bases). The germline V gene has CDR1 LNHNV and CDR2 YYDKDF (reference sequence). The CDR3 spans 15 residues. V lost 6 bases and J lost 5, with 17 bases in between. The CDR3 nucleotides read TGTGCCACCAGAGCAGGGTGGGTTGGCGATCAGCCCCAGCATTTT. This gives the protein CATRAGWVGDQPQHF. Full variable domain (outside the CDR3, taken from reference TRBV15 and TRBJ1-5): DAMVIQNPRYQVTQFGKPVTLSCSQTLNHNVMYWYQQKSSQAPKLLFHYYDKDFNNEADTPDNFQSRRPNTSFCFLDIRSPGLGDTAMYLCATRAGWVGDQPQHFGDGTRLSIL.

This clone was found a few times. The rearrangement links TRBV5-6 to TRBJ1-2; weak D call: TRBD1 (5 bases). V was clipped by 1 base and J by 2 bases, with 12 bases between them. Per the germline V gene, CDR1 is SGHDT and CDR2 is YYEEEE. The CDR3 has 15 residues. This chain's CDR3 is CASSLWGGVNYGYTF. The DNA for the CDR3 is TGTGCCAGCAGCTTGTGGGGGGGTGTAAACTATGGCTACACCTTC.

This chain joins TRBV4-3 and TRBJ1-4; D may be TRBD1 (6 bases). CDR1 LGHNA and CDR2 YSLEER come from the germline V gene. The CDR3 length is 14 residues. V was clipped by 3 bases and J by 8 bases, with 13 bases between them. Here the CDR3 DNA reads TGCGCCAGCAGCCACCTCAGGGGTGGCGAAAAACTGTTTTTT. This encodes CASSHLRGGEKLFF.

This clone was observed once. The CDR3 nucleotides read TGTGCCAGCAGTCGGGACAGGCAAGAGACCCAGTACTTC. Protein: CASSRDRQETQYF. This sequence joins TRBV6-4 and TRBJ2-5, with TRBD1 identical over 8 bases. The germline V gene encodes CDR1 MRHNA and CDR2 SNTAGT. The V gene end was trimmed by 5 bases and the J gene end by 2 bases; junction bases not matched to a gene: 1. The CDR3 is 13 amino acids.

The J gene is TRBJ1-1, the V gene TRBV18; 9 bases map to TRBD1. CDR1 and CDR2 (germline): KGHSH, LQKENI. Unmatched junction bases numbered 6, after V lost 0 bases and J lost 4 bases. The CDR3 contains 16 residues. As DNA, the CDR3 is TGTGCCAGCTCACCACCCCTCCGGGACAGGGCCACTGAAGCTTTCTTT. Translated, it gives CASSPPLRDRATEAFF.

This clone was detected many times. This chain joins TRBV2 and TRBJ1-4; 8 bases align to TRBD1. Germline CDR1 and CDR2: SNHLY and FYNNEI. The V segment lost 4 bases and the J segment 10 bases; nucleotides outside the gene matches: 8. The CDR3 spans 14 residues. In DNA form, the CDR3 reads TGTGCCAGCAGTGGCCGGCAGGGGGCGTCAAAACTGTTTTTT. It codes for CASSGRQGASKLFF.